This TCR beta chain originates from a study of blood T cell repertoires in COVID-19. This CDR3 is 14 amino acids long. Germline CDR1 SGHRS, CDR2 YFSETQ. The trim removed 4 bases at V and 7 bases at J, leaving 4 bases unmatched. Resolution of symptoms, clearance, or two negative PCRs was present in recovered Cohort 3 donors. Sequencing was performed with immunoSEQ multiplex PCR; in TCRdb, only in-frame clones are kept and a portion is missing. The table lists roughly 160,000 clones, roughly four fifths of them singletons, with 11% in the top ten. This clone occurred a few times. The TCR sequence derives from a man between 50 and 59 years old who had recovered from COVID-19. The chain combines TRBV5-1 with TRBJ2-2; 10 nucleotides match TRBD1. Sample: PBMCs or T cells enriched from blood (not recorded which). The CDR3 nucleotides are TGCGCCAGCAGCGGGGGACAGGGGAACGGGGAGCTGTTTTTT. Its translation: CASSGGQGNGELFF.